This TCR beta chain is drawn from a study of T cell responses to AZD1222 COVID-19 vaccine (dated by TCRdb to about 2021). Some background on the complete study: AZD1222 recipients whose second dose came at about 4 weeks and those whose second dose came at about 12 weeks were combined into one group, since spike-specific TCR depth and breadth did not differ between the two schedules. TCR sequencing covered more than 230 trial participants: 207 given two doses of AZD1222 and approximately 26 given two doses of MenACWY control vaccine. Enrollment into the trials was organized by age into subgroups of 18-55, 56-69 and 70-plus years, and those subgroups contained roughly 150, 30 and 60 TCR-sequenced participants, respectively.

The investigation overall reported the following: Conclusions about previously exposed vaccinees were limited because only five to seven AZD1222 recipients were SARS-CoV-2 seropositive at baseline. After two AZD1222 doses, spike-specific TCR breadth and depth were significantly higher than at day 0 and than in MenACWY recipients. Reportedly, almost half of the unique spike-specific TCRs recognized epitopes lying outside the regions that are mutated in the B.1.351 and B.1.1.7 variants. Most participants were white British and females outnumbered males, and the authors suggested that clonal diversity may have been underestimated. In the small 56-69-year group, the increase in depth fell short of significance, most likely because of low power. The whole spike protein was spanned by vaccine-associated CD4 TCRs, and dominant responses were seen in regions 160-218 and 743-854. Because no day 14 peak-response samples were available, repertoires were characterized only after the peak T cell response.

Trimming accounts for 1 base at V and 7 bases at J, while the number of junction bases matched to no gene is 7. Sequences LNHDA (CDR1) and SQIVND (CDR2) are obtained from the germline V gene (reference sequence). The CDR3 has 15 amino acids, counting the end cysteine and phenylalanine. The entry retains the CDR3 DNA only, 45 bases that are in frame from base 1. The CDR3 regions of human TCRbeta chains were subjected to immunosequencing. The published analysis was carried out like this. TCRs in the repertoires were compared against a reference library of SARS-CoV-2-specific TCRs that had been generated with the MIRA antigen-specificity platform. Breadth was defined as the fraction of unique TCRs that were SARS-CoV-2-associated. Depth was defined as the fraction of total T cells that were SARS-CoV-2-associated. Using the MIRA data, each spike-specific TCR was mapped to the spike region that the TCR reacts to and placed in a CD4 or CD8 class. Log10-transformed breadth and depth values were compared by one-way ANOVA with Sidak's multiple comparisons tests. TCRdb took this table from immuneACCESS and kept in-frame rearrangements with V and J called. Such tables lack part of the clones; where checked against another copy, unresolved V genes explain under half of the gap, and the rest is unexplained. That table furnishes V, J and clone size, whereas the DNA furnished D and trimming. This sample has about 100,000 clones in its table, and 85% to 90% of those were observed once. The ten largest clones capture about 15% of the sample.

Explained via the paper, the time point label denotes: baseline before first vaccination. Vaccinee samples were obtained from the UK trials COV001 and COV002, which included a single-blind randomized controlled phase 2/3 trial of AZD1222 (ChAdOx1 nCoV-19) in healthy adults. For TCRbeta chain sequencing, PBMC samples were collected from trial participants at day 0 and at day 28 after the second dose. A note on this clone: The target of this receptor is not known. The sample holds no much larger clone one base away, and base qualities are not on file.

The TCR comes from an adult in good health. The sample was peripheral blood, taken on day 0 of AZD1222 vaccination. Rearrangement joined TRBV19 to TRBJ2-7, with 10 bases aligning to TRBD1. This receptor has the CDR3 CASSIGRDRGYEQYF. The DNA reads as follows: TGTGCCAGTAGTATAGGACGGGACAGGGGATATGAGCAGTACTTC.